This T cell receptor (beta chain) was captured by sequencing in a study of cytomegalovirus exposure and HLA in healthy donors. Vbeta (60) and Jbeta (13) primers were used in the PCR. Profiling relied on immunoSEQ multiplex PCR, and the TCRdb table lists in-frame clones only, not all of them. The repertoire holds 110,000 or so clones, with 60% to 80% as singletons. The specimen was PBMCs. The receptor's source is a woman in her thirties in good health and CMV-seropositive.

CDR3 DNA sequence: TGTGCCAGCAGCTCGGGACTTACCTACGAGCAGTACTTC. This encodes CASSSGLTYEQYF. This chain links TRBV7-9 with TRBJ2-5, with D perhaps matching TRBD2 (6 bases). TRBJ2-7 explains the end of the DNA better; the J call may be wrong. This CDR3 has 13 residues. Germline-derived CDR1 and CDR2 are SEHNR and FQNEAQ (reference sequence).